The 9 T cell receptor beta chains below come from one sample, sequenced in a study of a mutant IDH1 vaccine in newly diagnosed glioma. TCRdb's copy holds only in-frame clones and misses some; the assay was immunoSEQ multiplex PCR. The sample has around 32,000 clones; roughly four fifths are singletons. Time point here: week 35, safety follow-up. A 20-mer mutant IDH1 peptide at 300 ug was injected subcutaneously with topical imiquimod. Their antigens are not known. The sample in question was PBMCs, obtained from a glioma patient whose treatment included an IDH1 peptide vaccine. These receptors all stem from a woman under 30 with glioma.

This clone has a single count. CDR3 sequence reads: CASSQGLESGNTIYF. CDR3 bases: TGTGCCAGCTCCCAGGGACTCGAATCTGGAAACACCATATATTTT. The chain is built from TRBV14 and TRBJ1-3; D might be TRBD1 (5 bases). The CDR3 has 15 amino acids. Germline V gives CDR1 SGHDN, CDR2 FVKESK. The germline V and J ends were trimmed by 8 bases and 1 base, with 15 bases remaining between them.

This clone was seen only a few times. This rearrangement joins TRBV19 to TRBJ1-5; 7 bases agree with TRBD1. J lost 7 bases, V lost 1 base, and 4 bases had no gene match. CDR3 length: 14 residues. The germline gives CDR1 LNHDA, CDR2 SQIVND (reference sequence). The CDR3 reads CASSIVTGQQPQHF. The CDR3 DNA follows: TGTGCCAGTAGTATAGTGACAGGGCAGCAGCCCCAGCATTTT.

This sequence joins TRBV29-1 and TRBJ1-2; no reliable D call. CDR1 SQVTM and CDR2 ANQGSEA come from the germline V gene. This CDR3 has 12 residues. Trimming stripped 3 bases from V and 6 bases from J, with 11 bases between. The CDR3 reads CSVDDGVNGYTF. The CDR3 nucleotides read TGCAGCGTTGACGACGGGGTTAATGGCTACACCTTC.

The V and J genes are TRBV5-6 and TRBJ2-3; D gene ambiguous. The CDR3 covers 13 residues. Between the trimmed V and J ends, which lost 4 bases and 6 bases, there was a span of 12 bases. In germline, CDR1 is SGHDT, CDR2 YYEEEE. The CDR3 region is CASSPLSRDTQYF. The CDR3, as DNA: TGTGCCAGCAGCCCGCTTAGTCGGGATACGCAGTATTTT. Filled out from reference TRBV5-6 and TRBJ2-3, the complete variable domain reads DAGVTQSPTHLIKTRGQQVTLRCSPKSGHDTVSWYQQALGQGPQFIFQYYEEEERQRGNFPDRFSGHQFPNYSSELNVNALLLGDSALYLCASSPLSRDTQYFGPGTRLTVL.

V gene TRBV11-2 combines with J gene TRBJ1-2; D is unresolved. The CDR3 covers 13 residues. V was pared by 0 bases and J by 8 bases, with 10 bases between. Looked up from germline, CDR1 is SGHAT and CDR2 is FQNNGV. The DNA of the CDR3 is TGTGCCAGCAGCTTAGAGGCGGTCGGGGGCTACACCTTC. It translates to CASSLEAVGGYTF.

With regard to this clone: The junction does not match germline at one end; this may be a read error. The CDR3 nucleotides are TGTGCCAGCAACGTAGCGGGAGGAAAGTACAATGAGCAGTTCTTC. It encodes CASNVAGGKYNEQFF. The rearrangement links TRBV9 to TRBJ2-1; 10 positions agree with TRBD2. CDR3 length equals 15 residues. Germline CDR1 reads SGDLS; CDR2 reads YYNGEE.

J is TRBJ1-5 and V is TRBV1; TRBD1, the table's D call, was not compared with the DNA. TRBV1 is reported as a pseudogene. The CDR3 sequence is 15 residues long. The CDR3 DNA reads TGCACCCCCAGGGGGGGACAGGTTAGGGATCAGCCCCAGCATTTT. Its translation: CTPRGGQVRDQPQHF.

The chain recombines TRBV7-2 with TRBJ1-5; a weak D match, TRBD1 (5 bases). Per germline, CDR1 SGHTA and CDR2 FQGNSA. V was trimmed by 2 bases and J by 2 bases, leaving 10 bases between them. The CDR3 covers 15 residues. CDR3 amino acids: CASSLQGGGNQPQHF. CDR3 in DNA: TGTGCCAGCAGCTTACAGGGTGGGGGCAATCAGCCCCAGCATTTT.

The chain is built from TRBV6-6 and TRBJ1-1, with a tentative D call TRBD1 (5 bases). Germline-derived CDR1 and CDR2 are MNHNY and SVGAGI (reference sequence). The CDR3 is 13 amino acids. Trimming stripped 0 bases from V and 10 bases from J, with 12 bases between. This chain's CDR3 is CASSYSQGGGAFF. CDR3 in DNA: TGTGCCAGCAGTTACTCGCAGGGTGGTGGAGCTTTCTTT.